The TCR beta chain under discussion was sequenced for a study of neurological immune-mediated disorders. Germline V lookup: CDR1 SNHLY, CDR2 FYNNEI. V shed 7 bases and J 3 bases; nucleotides not matched to a gene: 8. This CDR3 is built from 16 residues. A single record per CDR3 protein comes from TCRdb applying MiXCR to the 5' RACE reads. The table has fewer than 60,000 distinct CDR3 sequences, around a tenth seen once. This clonotype came up many times. The chain joins TRBV2 to TRBJ2-1; the match to TRBD1 covers 11 bases. This sequence was found in a man between 65 and 79 years old with HTLV-1-associated myelopathy (HAM/TSP). The sample consisted of PBMCs. CDR3 region: CASKKSGTGGYNEQFF. Written as DNA, the CDR3 is TGTGCCAGCAAGAAATCCGGGACAGGGGGCTACAATGAGCAGTTCTTC.